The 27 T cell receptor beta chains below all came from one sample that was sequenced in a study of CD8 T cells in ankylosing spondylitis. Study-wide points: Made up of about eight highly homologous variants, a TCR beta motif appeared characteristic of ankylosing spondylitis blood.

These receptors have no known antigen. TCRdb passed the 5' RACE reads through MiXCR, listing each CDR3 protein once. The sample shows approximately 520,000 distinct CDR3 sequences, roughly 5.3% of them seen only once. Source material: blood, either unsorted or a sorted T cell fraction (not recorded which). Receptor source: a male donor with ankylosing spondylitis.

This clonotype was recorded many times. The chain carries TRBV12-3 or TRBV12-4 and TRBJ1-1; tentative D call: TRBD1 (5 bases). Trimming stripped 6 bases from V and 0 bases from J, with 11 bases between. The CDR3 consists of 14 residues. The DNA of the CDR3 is TGTGCCAGCAGGAGACAGCGGATGAACACTGAAGCTTTCTTT. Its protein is CASRRQRMNTEAFF.

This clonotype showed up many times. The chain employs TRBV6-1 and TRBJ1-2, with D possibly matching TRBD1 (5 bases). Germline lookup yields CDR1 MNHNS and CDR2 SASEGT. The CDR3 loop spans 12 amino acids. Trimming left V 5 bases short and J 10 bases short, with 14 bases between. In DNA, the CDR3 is TGTGCCAGCAGTCATGCGACAGCCACCTACACCTTC. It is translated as CASSHATATYTF.

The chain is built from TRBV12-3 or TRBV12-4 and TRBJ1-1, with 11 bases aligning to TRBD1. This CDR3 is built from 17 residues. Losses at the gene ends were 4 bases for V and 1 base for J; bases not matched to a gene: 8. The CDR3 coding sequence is TGTGCCAGCAGTTCCGGGACAGGGGGATTCCAGAACACTGAAGCTTTCTTT. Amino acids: CASSSGTGGFQNTEAFF.

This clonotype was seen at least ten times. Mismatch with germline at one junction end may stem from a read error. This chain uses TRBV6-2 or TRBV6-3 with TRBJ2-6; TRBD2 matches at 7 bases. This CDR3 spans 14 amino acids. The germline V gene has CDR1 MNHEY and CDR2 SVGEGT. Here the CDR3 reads CASSYQTGGNVLTF. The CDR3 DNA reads TGTGCCAGCAGTTACCAGACGGGGGGCAACGTCCTGACTTTC.

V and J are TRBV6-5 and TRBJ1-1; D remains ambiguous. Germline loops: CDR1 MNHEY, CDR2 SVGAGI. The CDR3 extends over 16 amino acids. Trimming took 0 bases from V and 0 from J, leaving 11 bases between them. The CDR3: CASSYSPRSMNTEAFF. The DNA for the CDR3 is TGTGCCAGCAGTTACTCTCCCAGGTCCATGAACACTGAAGCTTTCTTT.

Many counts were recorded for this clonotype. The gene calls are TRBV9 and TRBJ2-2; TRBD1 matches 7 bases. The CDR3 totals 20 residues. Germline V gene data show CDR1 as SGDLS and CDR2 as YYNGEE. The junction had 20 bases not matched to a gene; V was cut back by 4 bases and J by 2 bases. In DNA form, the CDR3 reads TGTGCCAGCAGCCCCACAATTCATGGACGCCGGGACAGAAACACCGGGGAGCTGTTTTTT. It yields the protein CASSPTIHGRRDRNTGELFF.

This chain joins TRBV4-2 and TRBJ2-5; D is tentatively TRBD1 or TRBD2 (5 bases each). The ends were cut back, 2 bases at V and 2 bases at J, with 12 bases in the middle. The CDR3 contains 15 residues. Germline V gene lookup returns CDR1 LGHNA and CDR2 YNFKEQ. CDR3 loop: CASSQLGTDQETQYF. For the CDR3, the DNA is TGTGCCAGCAGCCAACTGGGGACGGATCAAGAGACCCAGTACTTC.

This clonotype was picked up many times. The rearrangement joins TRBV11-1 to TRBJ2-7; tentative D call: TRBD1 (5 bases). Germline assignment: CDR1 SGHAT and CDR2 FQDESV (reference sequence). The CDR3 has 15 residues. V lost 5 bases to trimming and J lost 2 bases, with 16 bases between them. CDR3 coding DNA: TGTGCCAGCAGCCCAGGGCAGGAGATTCCCTACGAGCAGTACTTC. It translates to CASSPGQEIPYEQYF.

The CDR3 DNA is TGTGCCAGCAGTTTCTATTCTCCGGGACAGGGGCCTTACAATGAGCAGTTCTTC. It specifies CASSFYSPGQGPYNEQFF. V and J are TRBV27 and TRBJ2-1; 10 bases line up with TRBD1. From germline, CDR1 is MNHEY and CDR2 SMNVEV (reference sequence). The CDR3 runs to 18 residues. V dropped 3 bases and J dropped 4; count of bases not matched to a gene: 12.

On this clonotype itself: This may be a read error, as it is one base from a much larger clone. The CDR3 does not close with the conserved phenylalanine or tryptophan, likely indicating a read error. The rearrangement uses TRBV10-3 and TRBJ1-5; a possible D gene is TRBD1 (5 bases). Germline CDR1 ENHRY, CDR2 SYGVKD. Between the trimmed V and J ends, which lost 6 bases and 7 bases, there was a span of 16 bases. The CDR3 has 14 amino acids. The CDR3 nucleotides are TGTGCCATCAGGAGAGGAGGGGAGGGACAGCCCCAGCATATT. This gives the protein CAIRRGGEGQPQHI.

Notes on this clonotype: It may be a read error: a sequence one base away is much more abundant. In DNA, the CDR3 is TGCGCCAGCAGCGAAGGGACTAGCGGGGGGACGCAGTATTTT. Translating it yields CASSEGTSGGTQYF. This chain uses TRBV5-1 with TRBJ2-3, with 15 bases fitting TRBD2. Germline CDR1 is SGHRS and CDR2 is YFSETQ. The CDR3 totals 14 residues. With V trimmed by 4 bases and J by 9 bases, 3 bases remained unmatched.

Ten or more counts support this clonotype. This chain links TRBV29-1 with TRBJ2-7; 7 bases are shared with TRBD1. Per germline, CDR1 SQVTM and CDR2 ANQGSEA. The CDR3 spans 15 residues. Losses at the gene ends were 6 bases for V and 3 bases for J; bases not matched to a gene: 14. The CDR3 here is CSVQGGRGISYEQYF. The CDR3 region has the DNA TGCAGCGTCCAAGGAGGCAGGGGGATTAGCTACGAGCAGTACTTC.

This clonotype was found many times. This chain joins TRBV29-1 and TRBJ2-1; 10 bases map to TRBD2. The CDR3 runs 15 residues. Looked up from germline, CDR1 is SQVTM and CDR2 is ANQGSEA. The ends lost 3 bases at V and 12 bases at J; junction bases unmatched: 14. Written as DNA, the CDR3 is TGCAGCGTTGATCCCCGGCTAGCGGGAGAGAAGGGGCAGTTCTTC. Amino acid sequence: CSVDPRLAGEKGQFF.

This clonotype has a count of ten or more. The CDR3 DNA reads as TGTGCCAGCAGCCCAAGTCGGGGGCGCAGCTACACCTTC. Translated, it gives CASSPSRGRSYTF. V is TRBV6-2 or TRBV6-3 and J is TRBJ1-2; D perhaps matches TRBD1 (6 bases). Germline V lookup: CDR1 MNHEY, CDR2 SVGEGT. This CDR3 spans 13 amino acids. Trimming pared 6 bases from V and 9 bases from J, leaving 17 bases between.

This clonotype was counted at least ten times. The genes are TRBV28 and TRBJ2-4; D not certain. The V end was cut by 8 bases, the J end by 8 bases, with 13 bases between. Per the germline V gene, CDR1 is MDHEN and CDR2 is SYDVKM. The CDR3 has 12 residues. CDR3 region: CASAGRQDIQYF. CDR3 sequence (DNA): TGTGCCAGCGCCGGGCGACAAGACATTCAGTACTTC.

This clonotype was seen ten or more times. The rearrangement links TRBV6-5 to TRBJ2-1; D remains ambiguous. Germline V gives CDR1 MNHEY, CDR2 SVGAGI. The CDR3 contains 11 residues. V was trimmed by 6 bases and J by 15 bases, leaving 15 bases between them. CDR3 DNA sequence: TGTGCCAGCAGGGCCGGGTTTGGAACGTTCTTC. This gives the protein CASRAGFGTFF.

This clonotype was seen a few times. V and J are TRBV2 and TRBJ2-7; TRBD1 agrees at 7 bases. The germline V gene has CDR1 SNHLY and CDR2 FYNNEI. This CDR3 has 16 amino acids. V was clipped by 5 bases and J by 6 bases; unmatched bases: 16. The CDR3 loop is CASSPPEGTALIEQYF. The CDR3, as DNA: TGTGCCAGCAGTCCACCCGAAGGGACAGCTCTGATCGAGCAGTACTTC. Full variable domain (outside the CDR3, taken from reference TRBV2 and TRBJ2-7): EPEVTQTPSHQVTQMGQEVILRCVPISNHLYFYWYRQILGQKVEFLVSFYNNEISEKSEIFDDQFSVERPDGSNFTLKIRSTKLEDSAMYFCASSPPEGTALIEQYFGPGTRLTVT.

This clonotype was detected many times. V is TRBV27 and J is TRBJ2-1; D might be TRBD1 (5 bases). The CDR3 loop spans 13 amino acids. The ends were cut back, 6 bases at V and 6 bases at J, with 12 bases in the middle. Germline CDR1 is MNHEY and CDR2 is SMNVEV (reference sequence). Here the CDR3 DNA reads TGTGCCAGCAGAGTAAGCAGGGTCAATGAGCAGTTCTTC. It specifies CASRVSRVNEQFF.

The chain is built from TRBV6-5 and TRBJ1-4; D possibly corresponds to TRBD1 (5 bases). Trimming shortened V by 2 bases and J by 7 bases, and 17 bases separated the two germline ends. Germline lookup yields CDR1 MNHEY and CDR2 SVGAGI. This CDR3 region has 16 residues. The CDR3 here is CASSYRSWGVGEKLFF. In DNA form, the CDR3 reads TGTGCCAGCAGTTACAGGTCCTGGGGGGTAGGTGAAAAACTGTTTTTT.

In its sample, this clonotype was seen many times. Here the CDR3 DNA reads TGCAGTGCTAGAGCTCGCCCAGGGGATCACACCGGGGAGCTGTTTTTT. It translates to CSARARPGDHTGELFF. The J gene is TRBJ2-2, the V gene TRBV20-1, with D perhaps matching TRBD1 (6 bases). Germline CDR1 DFQATT, CDR2 SNEGSKA (reference sequence). This CDR3 has 16 residues. Trimming removed 1 base at V and 3 bases at J, with 15 bases between.

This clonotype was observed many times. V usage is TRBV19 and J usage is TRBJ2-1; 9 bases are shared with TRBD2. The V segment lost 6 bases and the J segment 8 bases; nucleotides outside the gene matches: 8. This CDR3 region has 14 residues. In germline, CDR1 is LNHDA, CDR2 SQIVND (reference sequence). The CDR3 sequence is CASRGLAGAYEQFF. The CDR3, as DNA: TGTGCCAGTAGAGGATTAGCGGGAGCGTATGAGCAGTTCTTC.

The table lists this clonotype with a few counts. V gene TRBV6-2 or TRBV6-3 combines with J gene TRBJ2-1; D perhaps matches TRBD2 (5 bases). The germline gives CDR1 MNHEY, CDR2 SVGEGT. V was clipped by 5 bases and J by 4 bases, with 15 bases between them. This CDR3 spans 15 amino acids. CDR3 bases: TGTGCCAGCAGTGGAATAGCGACTCCTTACAATGAGCAGTTCTTC. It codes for CASSGIATPYNEQFF.

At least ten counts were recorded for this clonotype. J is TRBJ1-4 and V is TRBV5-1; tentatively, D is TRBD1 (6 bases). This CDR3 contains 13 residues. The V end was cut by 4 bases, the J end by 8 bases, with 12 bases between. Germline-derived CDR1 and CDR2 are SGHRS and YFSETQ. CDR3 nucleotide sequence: TGCGCCAGCAGCCCGGGACAAGGCGAAAAACTGTTTTTT. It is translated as CASSPGQGEKLFF.

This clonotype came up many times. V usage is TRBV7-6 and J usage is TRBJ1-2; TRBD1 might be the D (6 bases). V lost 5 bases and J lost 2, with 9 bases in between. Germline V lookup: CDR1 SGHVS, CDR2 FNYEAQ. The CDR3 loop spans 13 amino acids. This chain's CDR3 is CASSRDINYGYTF. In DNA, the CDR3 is TGTGCCAGCAGCCGGGACATAAACTATGGCTACACCTTC.

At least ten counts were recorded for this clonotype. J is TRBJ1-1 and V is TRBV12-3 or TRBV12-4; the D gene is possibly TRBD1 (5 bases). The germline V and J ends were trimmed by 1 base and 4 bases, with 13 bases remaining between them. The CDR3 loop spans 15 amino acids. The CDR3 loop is CASSLDQGFTTEAFF. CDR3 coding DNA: TGTGCCAGCAGTTTAGATCAGGGATTTACCACTGAAGCTTTCTTT.

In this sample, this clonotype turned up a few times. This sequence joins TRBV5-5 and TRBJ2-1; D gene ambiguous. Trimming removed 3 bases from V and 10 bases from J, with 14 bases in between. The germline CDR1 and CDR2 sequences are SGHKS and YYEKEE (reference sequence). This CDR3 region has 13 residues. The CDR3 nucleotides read TGTGCCAGCAGCTCCAGGAGATTCCGGGAGCAGTTCTTC. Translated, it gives CASSSRRFREQFF.

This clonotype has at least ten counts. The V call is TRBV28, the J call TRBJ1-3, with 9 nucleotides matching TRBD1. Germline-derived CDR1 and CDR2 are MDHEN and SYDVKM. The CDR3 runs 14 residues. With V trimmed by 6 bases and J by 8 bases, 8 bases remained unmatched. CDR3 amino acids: CASSHGTGFDTIYF. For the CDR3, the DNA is TGTGCCAGCAGCCACGGGACAGGGTTTGACACCATATATTTT.